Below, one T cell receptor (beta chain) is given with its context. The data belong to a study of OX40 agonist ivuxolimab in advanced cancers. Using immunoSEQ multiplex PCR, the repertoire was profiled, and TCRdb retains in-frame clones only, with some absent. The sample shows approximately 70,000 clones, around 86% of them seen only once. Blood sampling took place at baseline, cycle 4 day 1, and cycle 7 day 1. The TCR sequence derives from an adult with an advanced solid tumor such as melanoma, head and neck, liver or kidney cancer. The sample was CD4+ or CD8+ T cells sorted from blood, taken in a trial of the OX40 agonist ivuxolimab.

CDR3 bases: TGCAGCGGCCGGACAGGTGAAGCTTTCTTT. The encoded protein is CSGRTGEAFF. The V and J genes are TRBV29-1 and TRBJ1-1, with 7 bases that match TRBD1. The length of the CDR3 is 10 residues. The germline V gene encodes CDR1 SQVTM and CDR2 ANQGSEA. Trimming cost V 7 bases and J 7 bases; bases outside gene matches: 3.